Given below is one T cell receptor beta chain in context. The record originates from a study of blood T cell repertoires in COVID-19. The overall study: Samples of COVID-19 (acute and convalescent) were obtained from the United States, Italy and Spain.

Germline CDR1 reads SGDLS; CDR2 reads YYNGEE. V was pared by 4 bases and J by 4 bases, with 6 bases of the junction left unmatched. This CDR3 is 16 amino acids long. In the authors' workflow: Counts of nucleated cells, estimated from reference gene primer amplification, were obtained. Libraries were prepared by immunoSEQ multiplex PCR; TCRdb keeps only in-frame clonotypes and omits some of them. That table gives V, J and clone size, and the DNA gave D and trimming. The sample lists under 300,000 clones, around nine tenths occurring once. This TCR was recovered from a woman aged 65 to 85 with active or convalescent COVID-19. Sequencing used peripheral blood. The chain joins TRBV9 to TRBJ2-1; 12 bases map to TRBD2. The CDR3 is CASSSRTSGEYNEQFF. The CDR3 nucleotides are TGTGCCAGCAGCTCGAGGACTAGCGGGGAATACAATGAGCAGTTCTTC.